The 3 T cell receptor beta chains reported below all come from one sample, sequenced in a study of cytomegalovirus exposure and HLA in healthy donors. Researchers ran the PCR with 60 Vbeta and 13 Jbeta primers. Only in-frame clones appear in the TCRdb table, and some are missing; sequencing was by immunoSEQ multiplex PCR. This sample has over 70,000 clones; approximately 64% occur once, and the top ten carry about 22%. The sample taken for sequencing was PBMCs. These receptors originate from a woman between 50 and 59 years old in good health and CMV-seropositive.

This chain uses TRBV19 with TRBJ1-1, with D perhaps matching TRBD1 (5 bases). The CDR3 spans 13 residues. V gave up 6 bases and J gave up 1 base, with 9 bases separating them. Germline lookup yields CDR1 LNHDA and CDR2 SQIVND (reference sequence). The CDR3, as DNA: TGTGCCAGTAGCGCCACAGGGAACACTGAAGCTTTCTTT. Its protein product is CASSATGNTEAFF. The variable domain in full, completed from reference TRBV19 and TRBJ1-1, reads DGGITQSPKYLFRKEGQNVTLSCEQNLNHDAMYWYRQDPGQGLRLIYYSQIVNDFQKGDIAEGYSVSREKKESFPLTVTSAQKNPTAFYLCASSATGNTEAFFGQGTRLTVV.

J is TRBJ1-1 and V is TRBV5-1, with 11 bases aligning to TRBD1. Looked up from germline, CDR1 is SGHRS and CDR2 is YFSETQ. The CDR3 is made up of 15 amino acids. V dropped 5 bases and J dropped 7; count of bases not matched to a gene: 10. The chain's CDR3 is CASRLGVGTGGEAFF. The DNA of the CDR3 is TGCGCCAGCAGGCTAGGGGTTGGGACAGGGGGTGAAGCTTTCTTT.

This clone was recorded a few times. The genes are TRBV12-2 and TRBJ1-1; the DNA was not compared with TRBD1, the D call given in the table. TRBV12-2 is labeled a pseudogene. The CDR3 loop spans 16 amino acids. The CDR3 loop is CASRKGGPGKGTEAFF. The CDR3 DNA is TGTGCAAGTCGCAAAGGGGGCCCGGGTAAGGGCACTGAAGCTTTCTTT.